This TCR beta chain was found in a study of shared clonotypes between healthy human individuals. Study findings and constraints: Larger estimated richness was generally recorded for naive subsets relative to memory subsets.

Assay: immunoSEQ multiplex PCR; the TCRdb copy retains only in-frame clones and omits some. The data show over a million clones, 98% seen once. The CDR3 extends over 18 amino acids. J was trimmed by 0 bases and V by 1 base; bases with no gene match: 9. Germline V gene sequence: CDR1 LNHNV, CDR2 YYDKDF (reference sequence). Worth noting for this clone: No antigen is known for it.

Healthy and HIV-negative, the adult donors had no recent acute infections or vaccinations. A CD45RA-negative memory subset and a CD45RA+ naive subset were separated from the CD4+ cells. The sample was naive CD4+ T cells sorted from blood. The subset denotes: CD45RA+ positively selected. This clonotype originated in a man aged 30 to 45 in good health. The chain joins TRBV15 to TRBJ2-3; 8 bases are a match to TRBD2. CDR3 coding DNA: TGTGCCACCAGCAGAGGGCGGGTAGCGGGGCCTAGCACAGATACGCAGTATTTT. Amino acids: CATSRGRVAGPSTDTQYF.